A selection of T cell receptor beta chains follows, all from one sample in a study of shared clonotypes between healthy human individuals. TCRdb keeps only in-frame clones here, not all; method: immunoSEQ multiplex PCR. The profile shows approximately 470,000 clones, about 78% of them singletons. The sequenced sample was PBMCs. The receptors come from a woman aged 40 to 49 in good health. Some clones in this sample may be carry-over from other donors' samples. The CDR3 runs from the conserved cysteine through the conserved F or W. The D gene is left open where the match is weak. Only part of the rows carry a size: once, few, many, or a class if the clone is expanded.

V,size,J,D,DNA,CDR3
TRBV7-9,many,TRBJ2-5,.,TGTGCCAGCAGCAGGGAGGAGGAGACCCAGTACTTC,CASSREEETQYF
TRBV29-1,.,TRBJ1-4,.,TGCAGCGCCGAGGGGGGGCCGAATGAAAAACTGTTTTTT,CSAEGGPNEKLFF
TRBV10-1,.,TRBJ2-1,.,TGCGCCAGCAGTGAGTCGAGGCAGGGGTTGGACAATGAGCAGTTCTTC,CASSESRQGLDNEQFF
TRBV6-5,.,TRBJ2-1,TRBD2,TGTGCCAGCAGGTTAGCGGGAGGGCCAGACGCTGAGCAGTTCTTC,CASRLAGGPDAEQFF
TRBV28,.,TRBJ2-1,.,TGTGCCAGCAGTATAGGTCTAGTAACCCTCGGTGAGCAGTTCTTC,CASSIGLVTLGEQFF
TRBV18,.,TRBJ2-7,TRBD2,TGTGCCAGCTCACTAAGTCCCGGGACTAGCGGTAACTACGAGCAGTACTTC,CASSLSPGTSGNYEQYF
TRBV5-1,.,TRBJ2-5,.,TGCGCCAGCAGCTCCGGCGTCGCGGGAACCCAGGAGACCCAGTACTTC,CASSSGVAGTQETQYF
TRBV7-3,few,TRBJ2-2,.,TGTGCCAGCAGCTTTCGAGGGGGGTACACCGGGGAGCTGTTTTTT,CASSFRGGYTGELFF
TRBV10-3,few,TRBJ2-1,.,TGTGCCATCAGTGAGTCGGTAGCAAGCTCCTACAATGAGCAGTTCTTC,CAISESVASSYNEQFF
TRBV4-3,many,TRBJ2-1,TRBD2,TGCGCCAGCAGCCAAGATTATAGCGGGAGGTTCTATGAGCAGTTCTTC,CASSQDYSGRFYEQFF
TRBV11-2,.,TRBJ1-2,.,TGTGCCAGCAGCTTTCACCCCGGGAGAATGTATGGCTACACCTTC,CASSFHPGRMYGYTF
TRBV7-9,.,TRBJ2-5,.,TGTGCCAGCAGCTTAGCCCAGGGGCCTGCAGAGACCCAGTACTTC,CASSLAQGPAETQYF
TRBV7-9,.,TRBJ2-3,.,TGTGCCAGCAGCTTAGTGAACACAGATACGCAGTATTTT,CASSLVNTDTQYF
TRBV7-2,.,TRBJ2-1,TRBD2,TGTGCCAGCGGGAGGAGCGGGAGAGATGAGCAGTTCTTC,CASGRSGRDEQFF
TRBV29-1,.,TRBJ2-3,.,TGCAGCGTTGTGGGGCGTAGTATGGTAGATACGCAGTATTTT,CSVVGRSMVDTQYF
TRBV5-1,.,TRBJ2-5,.,TGCGCCAGCGGGTGGAGGGTCGGTGGACGGGAGACCCAGTACTTC,CASGWRVGGRETQYF
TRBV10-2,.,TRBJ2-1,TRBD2,TGCGCCAGCACGACTAGCGGCTCCTACAATGAGCAGTTCTTC,CASTTSGSYNEQFF